Listed below are T cell receptor beta chains from one sample, sequenced in a study of blood T cell repertoires in COVID-19. Generated by immunoSEQ multiplex PCR, the TCRdb table keeps only in-frame clones and is missing some. The table has some 500,000 clones, roughly 91% seen once. The sample consisted of peripheral blood. All receptors derive from a woman aged 50 to 60 with COVID-19, enrolled during active disease. The CDR3 runs from the conserved cysteine through the conserved F or W. The D gene is left open where the match is weak. The size entry is marked missing in some rows and otherwise reads once, few, many or a size class.

J gene,clone size,V gene,D gene,CDR3 protein,CDR3 DNA
TRBJ2-1,.,TRBV7-2,TRBD2,CASSRRLAGGHEQFF,TGTGCCAGCAGCCGCAGACTAGCGGGTGGCCATGAGCAGTTCTTC
TRBJ2-2,few,TRBV24-1,.,CATSDLRGSSLTGELFF,TGTGCCACCAGTGATTTAAGGGGGTCCTCATTAACCGGGGAGCTGTTTTTT
TRBJ1-4,.,TRBV2,.,CASSERRNEKLFF,TGTGCCAGCAGTGAACGCAGGAATGAAAAACTGTTTTTT
TRBJ2-2,.,TRBV9,TRBD2,CASSTRTSGDTGELFF,TGTGCCAGCAGCACCAGGACTAGCGGGGACACCGGGGAGCTGTTTTTT
TRBJ2-1,.,TRBV7-2,TRBD2,CASSQAGGSYNEQFF,TGTGCCAGCAGCCAAGCGGGGGGTTCCTACAATGAGCAGTTCTTC
TRBJ2-1,.,TRBV30,TRBD2,CAWSVGSGVDEQFF,TGTGCCTGGAGTGTTGGTAGCGGGGTGGATGAGCAGTTCTTC
TRBJ1-2,.,TRBV7-9,TRBD1,CASSPKQGAHYGYTF,TGTGCCAGCAGCCCCAAGCAGGGGGCTCACTATGGCTACACCTTC
TRBJ1-3,.,TRBV27,.,CASSSGDGNTIYF,TGTGCCAGCAGTTCAGGGGACGGAAACACCATATATTTT
TRBJ2-7,once,TRBV10-3,.,CAIRDIYEQYF,TGTGCCATCCGGGACATATACGAGCAGTACTTC
TRBJ2-3,.,TRBV7-3,.,CASSFGGAPDTQYF,TGTGCCAGCAGCTTTGGGGGGGCCCCAGATACGCAGTATTTT
TRBJ2-1,once,TRBV9,TRBD2,CASSPPPGGSYNEQFF,TGTGCCAGCTCACCCCCTCCGGGGGGTTCCTACAATGAGCAGTTCTTC
TRBJ2-3,once,TRBV7-9,TRBD2,CASSLGLAGDTQYF,TGTGCCAGCAGCCTGGGACTAGCTGGGGATACGCAGTATTTT
TRBJ1-1,few,TRBV2,.,CASSEARDLPSGFF,TGTGCCAGCAGTGAAGCGCGGGACCTCCCGAGCGGTTTCTTT
TRBJ1-5,.,TRBV2,.,CASTPGWEQPQHF,TGTGCCAGCACGCCGGGGTGGGAACAGCCCCAGCATTTT
TRBJ1-1,.,TRBV28,.,CASSGGLANTEAFF,TGTGCCAGCAGTGGGGGCCTGGCGAACACTGAAGCTTTCTTT
TRBJ2-7,.,TRBV18,TRBD1,CASSYNQGAGYEQYF,TGTGCCAGCTCCTACAACCAGGGGGCAGGATACGAGCAGTACTTC
TRBJ1-1,.,TRBV5-5,TRBD1,CASSSRTGGGTEAFF,TGTGCCAGCAGCTCCCGGACAGGGGGGGGAACTGAAGCTTTCTTT
TRBJ1-1,once,TRBV30,.,CASATGDLLAFF,TGTGCCTCTGCGACAGGAGACCTCCTGGCTTTCTTT
TRBJ2-1,.,TRBV13,.,CASSVPGVNEQFF,TGTGCCAGCAGCGTACCCGGGGTCAATGAGCAGTTCTTC
TRBJ1-5,many,TRBV4-1,.,CASSHPGGLRNQPQHF,TGCGCCAGCAGCCATCCTGGGGGCCTACGCAATCAGCCCCAGCATTTT
TRBJ1-6,.,TRBV30,TRBD1,CACQGQGRYSPLHF,TGTGCCTGTCAGGGACAGGGAAGGTATTCACCCCTCCACTTT
TRBJ2-6,once,TRBV19,.,CASSFAGANVLTF,TGTGCCAGTAGTTTCGCTGGGGCCAACGTCCTGACTTTC
TRBJ2-3,.,TRBV5-4,.,CASSFRGSTDTQYF,TGTGCCAGCAGCTTCAGGGGTAGCACAGATACGCAGTATTTT
TRBJ1-1,.,TRBV5-5,.,CASSHSARVNTEAFF,TGTGCCAGCAGCCACTCCGCCAGGGTGAACACTGAAGCTTTCTTT
TRBJ1-1,once,TRBV5-4,TRBD1,CASSGQGATEAFF,TGTGCCAGCAGCGGACAGGGGGCCACTGAAGCTTTCTTT
TRBJ2-3,.,TRBV5-4,.,CASSWTVHTDTQYF,TGTGCCAGCAGCTGGACAGTCCACACAGATACGCAGTATTTT
TRBJ2-4,.,TRBV6-5,.,CASSWAQNEVGIQYF,TGTGCCAGCAGTTGGGCGCAAAATGAAGTGGGCATTCAGTACTTC
TRBJ1-1,.,TRBV29-1,TRBD1,CSLAQQGEAFF,TGCAGCCTCGCGCAACAGGGGGAGGCTTTCTTT
TRBJ1-1,.,TRBV7-9,TRBD1,CASRQTGGVGTEAFF,TGTGCCAGCAGGCAAACAGGGGGCGTCGGGACTGAAGCTTTCTTT
TRBJ2-7,.,TRBV6-1,TRBD2,CASSRDYPPNEQYF,TGTGCCAGCAGCCGGGACTATCCCCCTAACGAGCAGTACTTC
TRBJ1-2,.,TRBV19,TRBD1,CASSIVGGGVYGYTF,TGTGCCAGTAGTATAGTAGGAGGGGGCGTCTATGGCTACACCTTC
TRBJ2-7,.,TRBV6-5,.,CASSVQGDNEQYF,TGTGCCAGCAGCGTACAGGGTGACAACGAGCAGTACTTC
TRBJ2-7,.,TRBV6-5,TRBD1,CASSLGQTYEQYF,TGTGCCAGCAGTCTGGGACAGACTTACGAGCAGTACTTC